The entry below gives a single T cell receptor (beta chain) sequence along with its context. Its cognate antigen is unknown. The read terminates 3 residues ahead of where the CDR3 ends, so the germline J gene completes it. The sample is drawn from a study of T cells in women clearing cervical HPV infection. Study findings and constraints: Repertoire richness, not evenness, was significantly elevated in CIN3+ cases versus controls. Unknown T-cell numbers per sample may underlie the richness differences.

The method was immunoSEQ multiplex PCR; TCRdb's version includes in-frame clones alone and lacks a portion of them. The table lists over 35,000 clones, with 35% in the top ten. Germline-derived CDR1 and CDR2 are LNHDA and SQIVND (reference sequence). CDR3 size: 14 residues. This clonotype originated in a woman aged 18 to 69 with a cervical HPV16 infection that either progressed to CIN3+ or cleared (not recorded which). Sequencing input: blood buffy coat. The V gene is TRBV19, the J gene TRBJ2-4, with D maybe TRBD1 (5 bases). Partial CDR3 DNA: TGTGCCAGTAGTATAGGACAGCTGAACTATGGT. Amino acid sequence: CASSIGQLNYG. The whole CDR3 sequence reads CASSIGQLNYGQYF.